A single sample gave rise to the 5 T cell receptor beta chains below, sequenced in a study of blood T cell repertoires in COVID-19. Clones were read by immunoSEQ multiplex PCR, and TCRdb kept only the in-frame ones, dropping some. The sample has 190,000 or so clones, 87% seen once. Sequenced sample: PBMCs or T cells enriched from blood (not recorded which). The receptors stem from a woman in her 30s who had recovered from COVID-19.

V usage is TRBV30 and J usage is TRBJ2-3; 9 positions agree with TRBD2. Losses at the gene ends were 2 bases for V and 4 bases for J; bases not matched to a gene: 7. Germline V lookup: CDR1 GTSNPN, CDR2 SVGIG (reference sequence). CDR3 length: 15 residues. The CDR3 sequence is CAWSPGGGGADTQYF. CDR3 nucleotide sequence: TGTGCCTGGAGTCCGGGGGGCGGGGGGGCAGATACGCAGTATTTT.

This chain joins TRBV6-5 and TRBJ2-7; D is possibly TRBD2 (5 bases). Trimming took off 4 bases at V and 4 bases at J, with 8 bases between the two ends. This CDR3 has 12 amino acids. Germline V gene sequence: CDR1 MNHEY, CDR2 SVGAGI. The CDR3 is CASSSTRYEQYF. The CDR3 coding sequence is TGTGCCAGCAGTTCTACTAGATACGAGCAGTACTTC.

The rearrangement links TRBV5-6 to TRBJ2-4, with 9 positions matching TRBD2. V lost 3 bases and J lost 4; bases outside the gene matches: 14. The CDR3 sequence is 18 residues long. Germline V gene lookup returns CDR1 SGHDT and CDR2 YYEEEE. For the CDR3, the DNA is TGTGCCAGCAGCTCTCTCGGAGTAGCGGGAGTGGGGAAAAACATTCAGTACTTC. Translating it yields CASSSLGVAGVGKNIQYF.

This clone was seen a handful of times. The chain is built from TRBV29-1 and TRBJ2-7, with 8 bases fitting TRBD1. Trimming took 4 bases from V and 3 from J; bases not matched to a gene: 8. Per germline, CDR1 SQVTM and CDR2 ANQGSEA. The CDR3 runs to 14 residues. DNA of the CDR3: TGCAGCGTTGCGACAGGGGAAAACGTCTACGAGCAGTACTTC. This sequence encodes CSVATGENVYEQYF.

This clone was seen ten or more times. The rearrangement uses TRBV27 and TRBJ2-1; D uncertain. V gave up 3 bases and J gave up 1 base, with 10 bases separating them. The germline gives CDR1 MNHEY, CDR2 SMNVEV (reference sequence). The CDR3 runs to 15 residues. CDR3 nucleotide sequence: TGTGCCAGCAGTTTCGAACACGGGTCCTACAATGAGCAGTTCTTC. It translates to CASSFEHGSYNEQFF.